Below are 14 T cell receptor beta chains sequenced from a single sample in a study of T cells in Graves' hyperthyroidism and ophthalmopathy. Amplified regions were TCR beta CDR3 sequences from RNA transcripts. Primed by the HTBI set, a first-round RT-PCR was run on the TCR CDR3. TCRdb independently ran MiXCR on the multiplex PCR reads; one entry per CDR3 protein. The data hold about 400,000 distinct CDR3 sequences, with over 12% observed a single time. The specimen was blood. The receptors were gathered from a man between 50 and 59 years old with Graves' ophthalmopathy.

The CDR3 loop reads CSAPTPDRGYEQYF. The CDR3 nucleotides are TGCAGTGCCCCGACTCCCGACAGGGGCTACGAGCAGTACTTC. V and J are TRBV20-1 and TRBJ2-7; TRBD1 matches 8 bases. This CDR3 region has 14 residues. V shed 6 bases, J shed 3 bases, and the junction held 10 bases outside the gene matches. The germline gives CDR1 DFQATT, CDR2 SNEGSKA (reference sequence).

This clonotype was seen many times. V and J are TRBV12-3 or TRBV12-4 and TRBJ1-3, with 10 bases identical to TRBD1. The CDR3 totals 16 residues. V was pared by 5 bases and J by 0 bases, with 4 bases of the junction left unmatched. The CDR3 is CASSRQGANSGNTIYF. CDR3 DNA: TGTGCCAGCAGTAGACAGGGGGCCAACTCTGGAAACACCATATATTTT.

This clonotype has just a few counts. The V gene is TRBV7-9, the J gene TRBJ2-5; no clear D gene. The V end was cut by 10 bases, the J end by 5 bases, with 5 bases between. The CDR3 spans 9 residues. Germline V gives CDR1 SEHNR, CDR2 FQNEAQ (reference sequence). As DNA, the CDR3 is TGTGCCACCAAGGAGACCCAGTACTTC. The encoded protein is CATKETQYF.

The chain employs TRBV6-1 and TRBJ1-1; no clear D. Per germline, CDR1 MNHNS and CDR2 SASEGT. V was clipped by 7 bases and J by 2 bases, with 8 bases between them. CDR3 size: 12 residues. The CDR3 is CASTWRNTEAFF. The CDR3 nucleotides are TGTGCCAGCACCTGGCGCAACACTGAAGCTTTCTTT.

V is TRBV29-1 and J is TRBJ2-7, with 7 bases that match TRBD1. V was pared by 4 bases and J by 0 bases, with 9 bases of the junction left unmatched. The V gene's germline CDR1 is SQVTM and CDR2 ANQGSEA. This CDR3 region has 15 residues. CDR3 coding DNA: TGCAGCGTTGTGGGAGCCAACAGGGGCTCCTACGAGCAGTACTTC. Amino acids: CSVVGANRGSYEQYF.

This clonotype was seen many times. This chain joins TRBV6-1 and TRBJ1-2; perhaps TRBD1 as D (6 bases). Per the germline V gene, CDR1 is MNHNS and CDR2 is SASEGT. The CDR3 has 15 amino acids. V lost 3 bases and J 4 bases, leaving 15 bases between the germline ends. CDR3 region: CASSETPRTAYGYTF. CDR3 nucleotide sequence: TGTGCCAGCAGTGAGACCCCACGGACAGCCTATGGCTACACCTTC.

The rearrangement uses TRBV7-2 and TRBJ2-7, with D hard to call. CDR3 length: 14 amino acids. Germline V gene data show CDR1 as SGHTA and CDR2 as FQGNSA. Trimming shortened V by 1 base and J by 3 bases, and 10 bases separated the two germline ends. CDR3 sequence reads: CASSLEVENYEQYF. The CDR3 nucleotides read TGTGCCAGCAGCTTAGAGGTCGAAAACTACGAGCAGTACTTC. Looking up the rest from reference TRBV7-2 and TRBJ2-7 gives the full variable domain: GAGVSQSPSNKVTEKGKDVELRCDPISGHTALYWYRQSLGQGLEFLIYFQGNSAPDKSGLPSDRFSAERTGGSVSTLTIQRTQQEDSAVYLCASSLEVENYEQYFGPGTRLTVT.

This clonotype occurred once. The rearrangement uses TRBV15 and TRBJ2-1, with 7 nucleotides matching TRBD1. The CDR3 is 16 amino acids. Germline CDR1 is LNHNV and CDR2 is YYDKDF (reference sequence). V trimming: 0 bases; J trimming: 4 bases; junction bases outside the gene matches: 6. CDR3 protein: CATSRDNRGRYNEQFF. Written as DNA, the CDR3 is TGTGCCACCAGCAGAGATAACAGGGGTCGGTACAATGAGCAGTTCTTC.

This clonotype has more than one count but fewer than ten. CDR3 sequence: CASSKLAATTDTQYF. The CDR3 region has the DNA TGTGCCAGTAGCAAACTAGCGGCGACCACAGATACGCAGTATTTT. The chain carries TRBV19 and TRBJ2-3; 8 bases are a match to TRBD2. Looked up from germline, CDR1 is LNHDA and CDR2 is SQIVND (reference sequence). After removal of 6 bases from V and 2 bases from J, the junction contained 7 bases not matched to a gene. The length of the CDR3 is 15 residues. Combining the CDR3 with reference TRBV19 and TRBJ2-3 gives the whole variable domain DGGITQSPKYLFRKEGQNVTLSCEQNLNHDAMYWYRQDPGQGLRLIYYSQIVNDFQKGDIAEGYSVSREKKESFPLTVTSAQKNPTAFYLCASSKLAATTDTQYFGPGTRLTVL.

This clonotype has a count of ten or more. The CDR3 loop is CASSSQTGGGRHNSPLHF. CDR3 DNA sequence: TGTGCCAGCAGCTCCCAGACAGGGGGCGGAAGGCATAATTCACCCCTCCACTTT. This chain uses TRBV6-1 with TRBJ1-6, with 10 bases identical to TRBD1. Per germline, CDR1 MNHNS and CDR2 SASEGT. The CDR3 contains 18 residues. Trimming took 6 bases from V and 5 from J; bases not matched to a gene: 13.

This clonotype was observed many times. V usage is TRBV20-1 and J usage is TRBJ2-1; 13 bases map to TRBD2. Trimming cost V 6 bases and J 4 bases; bases outside gene matches: 3. The germline V gene has CDR1 DFQATT and CDR2 SNEGSKA (reference sequence). This CDR3 is 14 amino acids long. In DNA, the CDR3 is TGCAGTGCCACGACTAGCGGGGGGTACAATGAGCAGTTCTTC. Translated, it gives CSATTSGGYNEQFF.

This chain joins TRBV7-2 and TRBJ2-1; D gene ambiguous. Trimming removed 0 bases at V and 10 bases at J, with 10 bases between. The germline V gene encodes CDR1 SGHTA and CDR2 FQGNSA. The CDR3 length is 13 residues. CDR3 in amino acids: CASSLASVGEQFF. The CDR3 nucleotides read TGTGCCAGCAGCTTAGCGAGCGTAGGGGAGCAGTTCTTC.

This clonotype was detected ten times or more. The genes are TRBV7-8 and TRBJ2-7, with D possibly being TRBD1 or TRBD2 (5 bases each). Germline V gives CDR1 SGHVS, CDR2 FQNEAQ. CDR3 size: 13 residues. V lost 5 bases, J lost 5 bases, and 13 bases lay in between. The CDR3 reads CASSQRQRDEQYF. DNA for the CDR3: TGTGCCAGCAGCCAAAGACAGAGGGACGAGCAGTACTTC.

V gene TRBV30 combines with J gene TRBJ1-5, with D unresolved. Trimming stripped 0 bases from V and 2 bases from J, with 8 bases between. Germline-derived CDR1 and CDR2 are GTSNPN and SVGIG (reference sequence). CDR3 length: 14 residues. The DNA for the CDR3 is TGTGCCTGGAGTGTTGCCGGGGGCAATCAGCCCCAGCATTTT. Its translation is CAWSVAGGNQPQHF.